This entry lists 6 T cell receptor beta chains sequenced from one sample in a study of T cell responses to AZD1222 COVID-19 vaccine (dated by TCRdb to 2020 to 2023). The time point tag for this specimen amounts to: baseline before first vaccination. To prepare the library, the immunoSEQ multiplex PCR assay was applied. TCRdb mirrors the immuneACCESS table, restricted to in-frame sequences. Some clones are absent from its copies; in checked studies, under half trace to an unresolved V gene, and the reason for the others is unknown. The sample's records list about 140,000 clones. The ten largest clones represent 2% to 2.5% of the sample. Material for sequencing was peripheral blood. The receptors here all came from an adult in good health.

The chain recombines TRBV13 with TRBJ1-2, with TRBD1 matching over 9 bases. The ends lost 1 base at V and 4 bases at J; junction bases unmatched: 4. The germline CDR1 and CDR2 sequences are PRHDT and FYEKMQ (reference sequence). CDR3 length equals 15 residues. The CDR3 region is CASSLEGQGSYGYTF. The CDR3 DNA sequence: TGTGCCAGCAGCTTAGAAGGACAGGGGAGCTATGGCTACACCTTC.

J is TRBJ1-1 and V is TRBV5-6; no reliable D call. Per the germline V gene, CDR1 is SGHDT and CDR2 is YYEEEE. Trimming removed 0 bases at V and 0 bases at J, with 6 bases between. The CDR3 consists of 14 residues. The CDR3 loop reads CASSLGELNTEAFF. The DNA of the CDR3 is TGTGCCAGCAGCTTGGGAGAGCTGAACACTGAAGCTTTCTTT.

V gene TRBV6-6 combines with J gene TRBJ1-6; 7 bases fit TRBD1. After removal of 6 bases from V and 3 bases from J, the junction contained 5 bases not matched to a gene. The germline V gene encodes CDR1 MNHNY and CDR2 SVGAGI (reference sequence). The CDR3 has 15 residues. CDR3 DNA sequence: TGTGCCAGCAGCGACGGGACAGACTATAATTCACCCCTCCACTTT. Translation gives CASSDGTDYNSPLHF.

This chain links TRBV18 with TRBJ1-5, with TRBD1 matching over 7 bases. This CDR3 has 14 amino acids. Germline-derived CDR1 and CDR2 are KGHSH and LQKENI. J gave up 3 bases and V 4 bases, and 3 bases lay outside the gene matches. The CDR3: CASSRDRDNQPQHF. CDR3 bases: TGTGCCAGCTCACGCGACAGGGACAATCAGCCCCAGCATTTT. Filled out from reference TRBV18 and TRBJ1-5, the complete variable domain reads NAGVMQNPRHLVRRRGQEARLRCSPMKGHSHVYWYRQLPEEGLKFMVYLQKENIIDESGMPKERFSAEFPKEGPSILRIQQVVRGDSAAYFCASSRDRDNQPQHFGDGTRLSIL.

The chain employs TRBV7-2 and TRBJ1-6; D uncertain. This CDR3 has 11 amino acids. V dropped 1 base and J dropped 16 bases, with 8 bases sitting between them. The germline gives CDR1 SGHTA, CDR2 FQGNSA. The CDR3, as DNA: TGTGCCAGCAGCTTAGGACCTAAACTCCACTTT. This encodes CASSLGPKLHF.

This chain uses TRBV5-5 with TRBJ1-2; 10 nucleotides agree with TRBD1. Per germline, CDR1 SGHKS and CDR2 YYEKEE (reference sequence). The CDR3 totals 14 residues. The trim removed 5 bases at V and 6 bases at J, leaving 7 bases unmatched. The CDR3: CASRGQGPPHGYTF. CDR3 nucleotides: TGTGCCAGCAGGGGACAGGGGCCCCCCCATGGCTACACCTTC.